The clone carrying this T cell receptor (beta chain) was picked up many times. Its antigen remains unknown. This specimen belongs to a study of T-cell reconstitution after alpha-beta-depleted transplantation in children. Overall study results and limits: Reportedly, roughly two months post-transplant, alpha-beta T cells arose from several hundred expanded graft clones.

This CDR3 has 13 amino acids. Trimming removed 8 bases at V and 2 bases at J, with 13 bases between. Germline V gene lookup returns CDR1 MGHRA and CDR2 YSYEKL. Preparation of the TCRbeta library used unique molecular identifiers. TCRdb passed the PCR reads through MiXCR, listing each CDR3 protein once. The repertoire holds 300,000 or so distinct CDR3 sequences, with roughly 21% as singletons. This material consisted of PBMCs, mostly from graft donor cells, taken 180 days after TCRalphabeta/CD19-depleted stem cell transplant. The origin of this receptor is a male patient younger than 18 who had a stem cell transplant for acute lymphoblastic leukemia, so the T cells may come from the graft donor. The chain has TRBV4-1 and TRBJ2-7; tentative D call: TRBD2 (5 bases). CDR3: CASSGNTAYEQYF. DNA of the CDR3: TGCGCCAGCTCCGGGAATACTGCCTACGAGCAGTACTTC.